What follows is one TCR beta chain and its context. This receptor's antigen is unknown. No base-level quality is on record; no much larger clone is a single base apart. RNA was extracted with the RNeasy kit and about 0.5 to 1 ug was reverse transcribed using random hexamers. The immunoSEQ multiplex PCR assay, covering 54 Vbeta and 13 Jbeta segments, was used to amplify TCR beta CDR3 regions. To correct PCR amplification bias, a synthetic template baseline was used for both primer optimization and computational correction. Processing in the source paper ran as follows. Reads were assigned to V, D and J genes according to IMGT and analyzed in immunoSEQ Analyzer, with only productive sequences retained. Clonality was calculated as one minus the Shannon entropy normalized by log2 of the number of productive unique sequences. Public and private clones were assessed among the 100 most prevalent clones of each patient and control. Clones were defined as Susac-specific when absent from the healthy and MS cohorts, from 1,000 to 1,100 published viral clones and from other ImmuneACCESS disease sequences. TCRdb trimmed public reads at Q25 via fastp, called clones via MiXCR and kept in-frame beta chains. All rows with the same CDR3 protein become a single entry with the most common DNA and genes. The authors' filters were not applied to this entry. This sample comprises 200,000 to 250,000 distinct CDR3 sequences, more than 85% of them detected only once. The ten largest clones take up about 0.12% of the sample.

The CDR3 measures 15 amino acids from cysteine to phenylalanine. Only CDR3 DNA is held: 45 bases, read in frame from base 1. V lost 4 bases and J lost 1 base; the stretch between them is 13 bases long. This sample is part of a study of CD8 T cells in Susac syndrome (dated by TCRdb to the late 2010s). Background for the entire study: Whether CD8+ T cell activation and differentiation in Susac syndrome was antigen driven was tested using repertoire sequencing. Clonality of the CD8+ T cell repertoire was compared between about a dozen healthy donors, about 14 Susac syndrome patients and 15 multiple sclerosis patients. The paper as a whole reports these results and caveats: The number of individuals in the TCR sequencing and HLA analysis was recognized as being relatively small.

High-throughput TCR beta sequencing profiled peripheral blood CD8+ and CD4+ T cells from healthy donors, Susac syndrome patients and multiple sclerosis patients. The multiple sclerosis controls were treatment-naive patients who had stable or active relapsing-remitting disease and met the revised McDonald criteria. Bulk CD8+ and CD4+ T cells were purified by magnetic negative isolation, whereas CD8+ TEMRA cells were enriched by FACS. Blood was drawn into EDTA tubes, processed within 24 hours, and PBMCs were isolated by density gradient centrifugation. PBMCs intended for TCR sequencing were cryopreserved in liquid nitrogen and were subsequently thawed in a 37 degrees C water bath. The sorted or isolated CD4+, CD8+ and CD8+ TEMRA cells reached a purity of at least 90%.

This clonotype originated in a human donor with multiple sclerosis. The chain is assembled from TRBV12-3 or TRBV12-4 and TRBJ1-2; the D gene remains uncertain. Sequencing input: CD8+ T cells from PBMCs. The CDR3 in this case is CASSSETEYNYGYTF. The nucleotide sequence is TGTGCCAGCAGTTCTGAGACGGAATATAACTATGGCTACACCTTC.